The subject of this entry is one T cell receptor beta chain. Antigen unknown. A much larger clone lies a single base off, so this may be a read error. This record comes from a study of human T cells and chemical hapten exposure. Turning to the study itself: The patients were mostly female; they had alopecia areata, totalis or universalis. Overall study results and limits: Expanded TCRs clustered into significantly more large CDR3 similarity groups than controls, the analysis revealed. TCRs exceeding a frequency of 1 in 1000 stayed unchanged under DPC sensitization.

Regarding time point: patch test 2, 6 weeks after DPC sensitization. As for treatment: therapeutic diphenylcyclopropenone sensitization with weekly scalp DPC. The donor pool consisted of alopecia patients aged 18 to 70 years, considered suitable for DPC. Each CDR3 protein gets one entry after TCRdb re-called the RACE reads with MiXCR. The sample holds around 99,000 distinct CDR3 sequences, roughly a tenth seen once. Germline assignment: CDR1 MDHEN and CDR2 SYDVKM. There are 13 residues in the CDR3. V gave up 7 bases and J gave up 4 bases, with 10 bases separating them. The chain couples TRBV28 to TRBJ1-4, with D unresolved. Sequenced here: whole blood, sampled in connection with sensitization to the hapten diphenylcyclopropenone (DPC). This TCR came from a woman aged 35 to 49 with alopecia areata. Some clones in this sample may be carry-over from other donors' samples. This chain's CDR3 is CASKIGVNEKLFF. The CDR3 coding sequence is TGTGCCAGCAAAATCGGGGTTAATGAAAAACTGTTTTTT.